The 30 T cell receptor beta chains listed next were all sequenced from one sample in a study of control samples from healthy donors and cancer patients. TCRdb keeps only in-frame clones here, not all; method: immunoSEQ multiplex PCR. The table records about 28,000 clones, around 79% of them present only once. Material for sequencing was PBMCs. The source is a man between 60 and 75 years old with head and neck cancer.

This sequence joins TRBV24-1 and TRBJ2-7; TRBD1 or TRBD2 may be the D gene (6 bases each). V lost 0 bases, J lost 4 bases, and 15 bases lay in between. Per the germline V gene, CDR1 is KGHDR and CDR2 is SFDVKD. The CDR3 has 16 residues. Here the CDR3 reads CATSDLRGERPYEQYF. In DNA form, the CDR3 reads TGTGCCACCAGTGATTTGAGGGGGGAAAGACCTTACGAGCAGTACTTC.

The gene calls are TRBV3-1 (or the pseudogene TRBV3-2) and TRBJ1-5, with D perhaps TRBD1 (5 bases). The length of the CDR3 is 13 residues. Trimming left V 1 base short and J 4 bases short, with 5 bases between. Germline V lookup: CDR1 LGHDT, CDR2 YNNKEL (reference sequence). The CDR3 region is CASSQGQNQPQHF. CDR3 DNA: TGTGCCAGCAGCCAAGGACAGAATCAGCCCCAGCATTTT.

Sample share makes this clone medium-sized. The chain has TRBV28 and TRBJ1-2; TRBD1 is a possible D gene (5 bases). The V end lost 4 bases, the J end lost 3 bases, and 21 bases lay between the germline ends. CDR1 is MDHEN and CDR2 is SYDVKM in the germline V gene. The CDR3 sequence is 17 residues long. The CDR3 region is CASSSGLVRGKDYGYTF. CDR3 nucleotide sequence: TGTGCCAGCAGTTCAGGGTTAGTTCGGGGGAAGGACTATGGCTACACCTTC.

V is TRBV12-5 and J is TRBJ2-2; the match to TRBD2 covers 15 bases. V shed 1 base and J 5 bases; nucleotides not matched to a gene: 14. The CDR3 totals 21 residues. Looked up from germline, CDR1 is LGHNT and CDR2 is FRNRAP. The CDR3 DNA follows: TGTGCTAGTGGTTTGGGATCACTTTTGGGACTAGCGGGAGGAAGGACCGGGGAGCTGTTTTTT. It translates to CASGLGSLLGLAGGRTGELFF.

The V call is TRBV15, the J call TRBJ2-1; the match to TRBD1 covers 7 bases. The germline V gene has CDR1 LNHNV and CDR2 YYDKDF (reference sequence). CDR3 length equals 16 residues. With 4 bases clipped from V and 5 bases from J, the junction kept 11 bases outside the gene matches. In DNA, the CDR3 is TGTGCCACCAGCACCCGAGACAGGGTATACAACAATGAGCAGTTCTTC. It yields the protein CATSTRDRVYNNEQFF.

The V gene is TRBV2, the J gene TRBJ1-1; a weak D match, TRBD1 (5 bases). This CDR3 is built from 14 residues. Trimming pared 5 bases from V and 7 bases from J, leaving 17 bases between. Per germline, CDR1 SNHLY and CDR2 FYNNEI. This chain's CDR3 is CASSYWAPGLEAFF. DNA of the CDR3: TGTGCCAGCAGTTATTGGGCCCCGGGGCTTGAAGCTTTCTTT.

The chain recombines TRBV3-1 (or the pseudogene TRBV3-2) with TRBJ2-1; 7 bases map to TRBD2. Germline V gene lookup returns CDR1 LGHDT and CDR2 YNNKEL (reference sequence). This CDR3 contains 14 residues. With V trimmed by 4 bases and J by 7 bases, 7 bases remained unmatched. This chain's CDR3 is CASSPPYGGNEQFF. In DNA, the CDR3 is TGTGCCAGCAGCCCCCCCTACGGGGGGAATGAGCAGTTCTTC.

V is TRBV9 and J is TRBJ1-4; 7 bases are shared with TRBD1. Per the germline V gene, CDR1 is SGDLS and CDR2 is YYNGEE. Germline trimming cut 4 bases from V and 3 bases from J; bases unmatched to any gene: 6. This CDR3 region has 15 residues. The CDR3: CASSLSTGPNEKLFF. Written as DNA, the CDR3 is TGTGCCAGCAGCCTATCGACAGGGCCTAATGAAAAACTGTTTTTT.

The CDR3 DNA is TGTGCCAGCAGCTTAAATGGACGGTCGACCGGCACAGATACGCAGTATTTT. It encodes CASSLNGRSTGTDTQYF. The V and J genes are TRBV7-3 and TRBJ2-3, with D unclear. Trimming took 1 base from V and 1 from J, leaving 15 bases between them. This CDR3 has 17 residues. CDR1 is SGHTA, CDR2 FQGTGA, per germline. The full variable domain, with the rest looked up from reference TRBV7-3 and TRBJ2-3, is GAGVSQTPSNKVTEKGKYVELRCDPISGHTALYWYRQSLGQGPEFLIYFQGTGAADDSGLPNDRFFAVRPEGSVSTLKIQRTERGDSAVYLCASSLNGRSTGTDTQYFGPGTRLTVL.

The rearrangement uses TRBV5-6 and TRBJ2-1; 11 bases map to TRBD2. With 3 bases clipped from V and 5 bases from J, the junction kept 7 bases outside the gene matches. This CDR3 has 16 residues. The germline CDR1 and CDR2 sequences are SGHDT and YYEEEE. The CDR3 nucleotides are TGTGCCAGCAGCTCAAGGACTAGCGGGCAGGACAATGAGCAGTTCTTC. It yields the protein CASSSRTSGQDNEQFF.

The V call is TRBV30, the J call TRBJ1-5; D is unresolved. The CDR3 loop spans 14 amino acids. Deletions cut 3 bases from V and 5 bases from J, with 14 bases between. Looked up from germline, CDR1 is GTSNPN and CDR2 is SVGIG (reference sequence). The CDR3 here is CAWSQDSMDQPQHF. CDR3 DNA: TGTGCCTGGAGCCAGGACTCAATGGATCAGCCCCAGCATTTT.

In the case of this clone: Other DNA variants within this sample encode the same CDR3. The V gene is TRBV3-1 (or the pseudogene TRBV3-2), the J gene TRBJ2-7; D uncertain. The ends were cut back, 3 bases at V and 6 bases at J, with 9 bases in the middle. Germline loops: CDR1 LGHDT, CDR2 YNNKEL (reference sequence). This CDR3 spans 12 amino acids. The CDR3 coding sequence is TGTGCCAGCAGCCATGGCCTTGGCGAGCAGTACTTC. Its translation is CASSHGLGEQYF.

This clone was picked up a small number of times. V is TRBV6-2 or TRBV6-3 and J is TRBJ2-6; 8 positions match TRBD1. Germline lookup yields CDR1 MNHEY and CDR2 SVGEGT. V was pared by 5 bases and J by 1 base, with 4 bases of the junction left unmatched. The CDR3 loop spans 16 amino acids. CDR3 in DNA: TGTGCCAGCAGTCCCTACAGGGGGTCTGGGGCCAACGTCCTGACTTTC. Protein: CASSPYRGSGANVLTF.

The rearrangement links TRBV4-2 to TRBJ2-3; 10 nucleotides match TRBD2. Germline CDR1 is LGHNA and CDR2 is YNFKEQ. CDR3 length: 16 residues. With V trimmed by 0 bases and J by 1 base, 1 base remained unmatched. The CDR3 sequence: CASSQDLAGGTDTQYF. CDR3 DNA: TGTGCCAGCAGCCAAGATCTAGCGGGAGGCACAGATACGCAGTATTTT.

The chain's CDR3 is CASSLAPGLAGLEQFF. CDR3 bases: TGTGCCAGCAGCCTAGCCCCGGGACTAGCGGGACTTGAGCAGTTCTTC. The genes are TRBV3-1 (or the pseudogene TRBV3-2) and TRBJ2-1; 13 bases agree with TRBD2. CDR3 size: 16 residues. Germline CDR1 reads LGHDT; CDR2 reads YNNKEL (reference sequence). V was pared by 4 bases and J by 9 bases, with 9 bases of the junction left unmatched.

This chain joins TRBV16 and TRBJ1-1; 9 nucleotides align to TRBD1. The CDR3 contains 17 residues. CDR1 and CDR2 (germline): KGHSY, FQNENV. The V segment lost 0 bases and the J segment 5 bases; nucleotides outside the gene matches: 10. CDR3 bases: TGTGCCAGCAGCCAATCTGTATTAGTAGACAGGGGGACTGAAGCTTTCTTT. Amino acid sequence: CASSQSVLVDRGTEAFF.

In its sample, this clone was seen a few times. This rearrangement joins TRBV7-9 to TRBJ2-2, with D perhaps matching TRBD1 (5 bases). The length of the CDR3 is 12 residues. Trimming shortened V by 5 bases and J by 9 bases, and 10 bases separated the two germline ends. Germline CDR1 SEHNR, CDR2 FQNEAQ (reference sequence). The CDR3 DNA reads TGTGCCAGCAGCGCCGCGGACAGGGAGCTGTTTTTT. The encoded protein is CASSAADRELFF.

The sample holds a few counts of this clone. The genes are TRBV28 and TRBJ1-2, with D perhaps TRBD1 (6 bases). V lost 5 bases and J 8 bases, leaving 15 bases between the germline ends. Per the germline V gene, CDR1 is MDHEN and CDR2 is SYDVKM. The CDR3 extends over 13 amino acids. In DNA form, the CDR3 reads TGTGCCAGCAGTAGGGGGATCAGGGAGGGCTACACCTTC. It specifies CASSRGIREGYTF.

The chain joins TRBV29-1 to TRBJ2-5; 9 bases align to TRBD1. J lost 0 bases, V lost 7 bases, and 9 bases had no gene match. The CDR3 is 15 amino acids. The V gene's germline CDR1 is SQVTM and CDR2 ANQGSEA. In DNA, the CDR3 is TGCAGCGCGGACAGGGGAGCTTGGTACCAAGAGACCCAGTACTTC. It is translated as CSADRGAWYQETQYF.

This clone was counted between two and nine times. J is TRBJ1-1 and V is TRBV7-9; D remains ambiguous. Between the trimmed V and J ends, which lost 1 base and 1 base, there was a span of 7 bases. The CDR3 is 14 residues long. The V gene's germline CDR1 is SEHNR and CDR2 FQNEAQ (reference sequence). The CDR3 spells CASSLGSQNTEAFF. CDR3 in DNA: TGTGCCAGCAGCTTAGGGAGTCAGAACACTGAAGCTTTCTTT.

The chain is built from TRBV6-6 and TRBJ2-4; possibly TRBD1 or TRBD2 for D (5 bases each). CDR3 length equals 14 residues. V lost 6 bases, J lost 3 bases, and 12 bases lay in between. Germline V gene lookup returns CDR1 MNHNY and CDR2 SVGAGI (reference sequence). The CDR3 protein is CASRTFGGKNIQYF. Here the CDR3 DNA reads TGTGCCAGCAGGACATTTGGGGGCAAAAACATTCAGTACTTC.

The chain uses TRBV3-1 (or the pseudogene TRBV3-2) and TRBJ1-3; tentative D call: TRBD1 (5 bases). V was clipped by 4 bases and J by 4 bases, with 11 bases between them. Germline CDR1 is LGHDT and CDR2 is YNNKEL (reference sequence). This CDR3 is built from 14 residues. In DNA, the CDR3 is TGTGCCAGCAGCCCAGGGTATGAGGGAAACACCATATATTTT. Amino acid sequence: CASSPGYEGNTIYF.

The genes are TRBV27 and TRBJ1-2, with D perhaps matching TRBD1 (5 bases). Per germline, CDR1 MNHEY and CDR2 SMNVEV (reference sequence). This CDR3 has 13 residues. The V end lost 7 bases, the J end lost 8 bases, and 17 bases lay between the germline ends. CDR3 amino acids: CASMDPGTKGYTF. The CDR3 coding sequence is TGTGCCAGCATGGATCCGGGGACTAAAGGCTACACCTTC.

The J gene is TRBJ2-1, the V gene TRBV11-2; a weak D match, TRBD1 (6 bases). Germline values: CDR1 SGHAT, CDR2 FQNNGV. The CDR3 has 17 residues. Trimming pared 0 bases from V and 0 bases from J, leaving 12 bases between. CDR3 nucleotides: TGTGCCAGCAGCTTAGATCCTGGCAGGGGCTCCTACAATGAGCAGTTCTTC. Protein product: CASSLDPGRGSYNEQFF. Full variable domain (remainder filled in from reference TRBV11-2 and TRBJ2-1): EAGVAQSPRYKIIEKRQSVAFWCNPISGHATLYWYQQILGQGPKLLIQFQNNGVVDDSQLPKDRFSAERLKGVDSTLKIQPAKLEDSAVYLCASSLDPGRGSYNEQFFGPGTRLTVL.

The V call is TRBV12-3 or TRBV12-4, the J call TRBJ1-2; unclear D gene. V was clipped by 5 bases and J by 0 bases, with 7 bases between them. The CDR3 sequence is 13 residues long. In DNA, the CDR3 is TGTGCCAGCAGTCTCAATTCTAACTATGGCTACACCTTC. This translates into CASSLNSNYGYTF.

The J gene is TRBJ2-5, the V gene TRBV7-3, with a possible D match to TRBD1 (5 bases). Germline V gene lookup returns CDR1 SGHTA and CDR2 FQGTGA. The CDR3 is 13 residues long. V was shortened by 5 bases and J by 3 bases, with 10 bases between the two germline ends. CDR3 bases: TGTGCCAGCAGCCTCGGACACGAAGAGACCCAGTACTTC. Protein sequence: CASSLGHEETQYF. Drawing the rest from reference TRBV7-3 and TRBJ2-5, the complete variable domain is GAGVSQTPSNKVTEKGKYVELRCDPISGHTALYWYRQSLGQGPEFLIYFQGTGAADDSGLPNDRFFAVRPEGSVSTLKIQRTERGDSAVYLCASSLGHEETQYFGPGTRLLVL.

V and J are TRBV19 and TRBJ1-1; no reliable D call. The germline CDR1 and CDR2 sequences are LNHDA and SQIVND (reference sequence). The V end lost 3 bases, the J end lost 5 bases, and 7 bases lay between the germline ends. This CDR3 has 12 residues. CDR3 DNA: TGTGCCAGTAGTATGTTGGGGACTGAAGCTTTCTTT. Residues: CASSMLGTEAFF.

V gene TRBV20-1 combines with J gene TRBJ2-7; D remains ambiguous. The CDR3 length is 11 residues. Trimming removed 4 bases at V and 6 bases at J, with 10 bases between. Germline lookup yields CDR1 DFQATT and CDR2 SNEGSKA (reference sequence). The CDR3 spells CSATKRSEQYF. The CDR3 coding sequence is TGCAGTGCTACCAAAAGGAGCGAGCAGTACTTC.

J is TRBJ2-7 and V is TRBV18; a possible D gene is TRBD1 (5 bases). The ends were cut back, 3 bases at V and 1 base at J, with 7 bases in the middle. This CDR3 contains 13 residues. Germline V CDR1 and CDR2: KGHSH, LQKENI. CDR3 DNA sequence: TGTGCCAGCTCACCTCGACAGTCCTACGAGCAGTACTTC. It specifies CASSPRQSYEQYF.

This rearrangement joins TRBV7-2 to TRBJ2-3; D is unclear. V gave up 2 bases and J gave up 2 bases, with 11 bases separating them. Per germline, CDR1 SGHTA and CDR2 FQGNSA. This CDR3 is built from 15 residues. CDR3: CASSLQIQYTDTQYF. For the CDR3, the DNA is TGTGCCAGCAGCTTACAGATTCAATACACAGATACGCAGTATTTT.